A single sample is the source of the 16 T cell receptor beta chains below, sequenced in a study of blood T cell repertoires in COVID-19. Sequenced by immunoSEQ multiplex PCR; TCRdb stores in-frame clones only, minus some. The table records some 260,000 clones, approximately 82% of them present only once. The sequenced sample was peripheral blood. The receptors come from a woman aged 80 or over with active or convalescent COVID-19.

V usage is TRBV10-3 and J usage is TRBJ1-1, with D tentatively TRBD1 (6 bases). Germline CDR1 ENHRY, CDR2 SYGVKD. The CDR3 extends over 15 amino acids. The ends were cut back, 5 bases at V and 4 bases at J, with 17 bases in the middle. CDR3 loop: CAISSYRGGTTEAFF. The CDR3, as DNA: TGTGCCATCAGTTCCTATCGAGGGGGAACCACTGAAGCTTTCTTT.

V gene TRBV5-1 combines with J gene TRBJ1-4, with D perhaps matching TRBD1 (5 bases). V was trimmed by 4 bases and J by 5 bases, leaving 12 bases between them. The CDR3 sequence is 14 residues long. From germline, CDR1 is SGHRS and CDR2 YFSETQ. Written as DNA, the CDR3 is TGCGCCAGCAGCCAGGACGGGGGGAATGAAAAACTGTTTTTT. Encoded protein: CASSQDGGNEKLFF.

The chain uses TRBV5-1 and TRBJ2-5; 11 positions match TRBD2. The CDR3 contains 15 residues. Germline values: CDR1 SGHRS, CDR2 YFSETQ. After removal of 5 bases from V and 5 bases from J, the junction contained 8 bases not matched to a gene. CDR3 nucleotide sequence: TGCGCCAGCAGACCGACTAGCGGGGTGGGGGAGACCCAGTACTTC. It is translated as CASRPTSGVGETQYF.

Here the CDR3 reads CAWSGQRNQPQHF. The CDR3 DNA is TGTGCCTGGAGTGGCCAGAGGAATCAGCCCCAGCATTTT. The chain recombines TRBV30 with TRBJ1-5; D is unclear. The CDR3 length is 13 residues. Germline V lookup: CDR1 GTSNPN, CDR2 SVGIG (reference sequence). Trimming pared 1 base from V and 4 bases from J, leaving 8 bases between.

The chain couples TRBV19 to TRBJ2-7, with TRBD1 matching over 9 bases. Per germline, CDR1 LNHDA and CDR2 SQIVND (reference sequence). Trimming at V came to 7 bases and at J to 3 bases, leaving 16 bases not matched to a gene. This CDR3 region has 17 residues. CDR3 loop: CASTAGTGKTSGYEQYF. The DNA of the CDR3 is TGTGCCAGTACCGCAGGGACAGGGAAAACAAGTGGCTACGAGCAGTACTTC.

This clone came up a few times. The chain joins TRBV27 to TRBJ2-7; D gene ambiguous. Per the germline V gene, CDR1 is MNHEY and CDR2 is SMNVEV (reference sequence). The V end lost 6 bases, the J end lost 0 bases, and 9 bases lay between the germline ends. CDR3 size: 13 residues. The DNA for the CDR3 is TGTGCCAGCAGCCAATTGAGCTCCTACGAGCAGTACTTC. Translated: CASSQLSSYEQYF.

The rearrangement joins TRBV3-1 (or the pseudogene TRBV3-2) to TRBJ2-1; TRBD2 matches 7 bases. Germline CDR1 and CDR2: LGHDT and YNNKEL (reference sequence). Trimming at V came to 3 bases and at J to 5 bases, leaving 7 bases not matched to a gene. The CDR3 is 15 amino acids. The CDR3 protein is CASSQLRGDHNEQFF. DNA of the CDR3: TGTGCCAGCAGCCAGTTACGGGGGGACCACAATGAGCAGTTCTTC.

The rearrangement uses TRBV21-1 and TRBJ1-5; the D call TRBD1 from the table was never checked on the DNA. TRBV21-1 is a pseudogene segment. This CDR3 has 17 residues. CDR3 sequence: CASSPHRVGYSNQPQHF. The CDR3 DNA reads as TGTGCCAGCAGCCCGCACAGGGTTGGTTATAGCAATCAGCCCCAGCATTTT.

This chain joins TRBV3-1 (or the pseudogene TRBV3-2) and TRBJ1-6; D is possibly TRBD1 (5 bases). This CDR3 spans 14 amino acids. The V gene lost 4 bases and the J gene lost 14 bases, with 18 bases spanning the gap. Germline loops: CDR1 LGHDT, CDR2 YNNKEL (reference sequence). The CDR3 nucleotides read TGTGCCAGCAGCCCCCGGGACGGACTAGGGGCCCTCCACTTT. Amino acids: CASSPRDGLGALHF.

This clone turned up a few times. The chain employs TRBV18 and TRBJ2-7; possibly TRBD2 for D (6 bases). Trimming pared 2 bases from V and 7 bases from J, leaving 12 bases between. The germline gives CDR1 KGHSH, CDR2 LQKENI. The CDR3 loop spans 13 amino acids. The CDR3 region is CASSPLEGSEQYF. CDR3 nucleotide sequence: TGTGCCAGCTCACCATTGGAGGGATCAGAGCAGTACTTC.

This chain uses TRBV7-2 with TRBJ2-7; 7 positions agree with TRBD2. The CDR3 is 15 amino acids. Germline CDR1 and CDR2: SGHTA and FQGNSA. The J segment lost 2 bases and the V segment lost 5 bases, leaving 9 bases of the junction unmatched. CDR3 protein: CASSPSGVGPYEQYF. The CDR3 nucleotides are TGTGCCAGCAGCCCGAGCGGGGTGGGGCCCTACGAGCAGTACTTC.

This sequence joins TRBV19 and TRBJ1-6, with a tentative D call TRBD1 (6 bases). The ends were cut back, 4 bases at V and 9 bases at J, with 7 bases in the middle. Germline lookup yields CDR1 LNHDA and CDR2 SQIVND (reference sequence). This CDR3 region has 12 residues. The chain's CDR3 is CASSNRVSPLHF. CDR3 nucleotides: TGTGCCAGTAGTAACAGGGTTTCACCCCTCCACTTT.

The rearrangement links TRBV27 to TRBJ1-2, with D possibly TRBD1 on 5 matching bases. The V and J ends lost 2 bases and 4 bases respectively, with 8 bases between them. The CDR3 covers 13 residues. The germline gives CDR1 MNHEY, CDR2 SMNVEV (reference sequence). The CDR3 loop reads CASSLGGIYGYTF. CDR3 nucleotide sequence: TGTGCCAGCAGTTTAGGGGGGATCTATGGCTACACCTTC.

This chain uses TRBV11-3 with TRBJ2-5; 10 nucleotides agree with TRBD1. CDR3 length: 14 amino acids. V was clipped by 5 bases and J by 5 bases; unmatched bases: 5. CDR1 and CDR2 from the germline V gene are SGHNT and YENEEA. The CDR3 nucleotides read TGTGCCAGCAGCCCCCGACAGGGGGCGGAGACCCAGTACTTC. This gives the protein CASSPRQGAETQYF. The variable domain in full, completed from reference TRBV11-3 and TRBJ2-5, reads EAGVVQSPRYKIIEKKQPVAFWCNPISGHNTLYWYLQNLGQGPELLIRYENEEAVDDSQLPKDRFSAERLKGVDSTLKIQPAELGDSAVYLCASSPRQGAETQYFGPGTRLLVL.

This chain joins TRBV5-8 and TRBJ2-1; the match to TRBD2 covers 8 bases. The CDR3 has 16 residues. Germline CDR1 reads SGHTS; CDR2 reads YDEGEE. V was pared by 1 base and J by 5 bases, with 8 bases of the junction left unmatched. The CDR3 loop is CASSLRLARTNNEQFF. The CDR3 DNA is TGTGCCAGCAGCTTGAGACTAGCGAGAACAAACAATGAGCAGTTCTTC.

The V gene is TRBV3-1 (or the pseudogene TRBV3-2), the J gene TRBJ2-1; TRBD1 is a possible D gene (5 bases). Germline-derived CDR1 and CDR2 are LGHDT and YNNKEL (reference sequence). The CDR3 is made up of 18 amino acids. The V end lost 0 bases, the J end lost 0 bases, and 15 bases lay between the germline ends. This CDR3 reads CASSQDRGHKPSYNEQFF. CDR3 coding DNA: TGTGCCAGCAGCCAAGATCGAGGACACAAGCCCTCCTACAATGAGCAGTTCTTC.